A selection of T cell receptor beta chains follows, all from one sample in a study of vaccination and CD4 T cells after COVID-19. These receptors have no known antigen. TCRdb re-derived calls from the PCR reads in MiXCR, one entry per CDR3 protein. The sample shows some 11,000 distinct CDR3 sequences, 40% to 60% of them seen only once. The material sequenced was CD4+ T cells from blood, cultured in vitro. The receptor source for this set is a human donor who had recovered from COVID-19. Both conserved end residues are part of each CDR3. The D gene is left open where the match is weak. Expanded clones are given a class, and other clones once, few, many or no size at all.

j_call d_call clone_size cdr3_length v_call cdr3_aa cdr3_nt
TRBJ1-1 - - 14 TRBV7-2 CASSLNGMRTEAFF TGTGCCAGCAGCTTAAACGGTATGAGGACTGAAGCTTTCTTT
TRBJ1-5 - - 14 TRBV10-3 CAISETPDPQPQHF TGTGCCATCAGTGAAACTCCGGACCCTCAGCCCCAGCATTTT
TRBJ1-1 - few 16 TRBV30 CAWSVLGLNQGTEAFF TGTGCCTGGAGTGTACTAGGGTTGAATCAGGGCACTGAAGCTTTCTTT
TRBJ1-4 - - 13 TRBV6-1 CASSEKGGAKLFF TGTGCCAGCAGTGAAAAAGGGGGAGCAAAACTGTTTTTT
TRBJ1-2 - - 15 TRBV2 CASKRLKLENYGYTF TGTGCCAGCAAGAGGCTAAAGCTAGAAAACTATGGCTACACCTTC
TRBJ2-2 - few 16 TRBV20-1 CSARVTGTTNTGELFF TGCAGTGCTAGAGTTACCGGGACAACAAACACCGGGGAGCTGTTTTTT
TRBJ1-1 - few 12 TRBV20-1 CSAGVSDTEAFF TGCAGTGCCGGGGTTTCCGACACTGAAGCTTTCTTT
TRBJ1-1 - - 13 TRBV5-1 CASSLRGGESAFF TGCGCCAGCAGCTTGAGGGGAGGGGAATCGGCTTTCTTT
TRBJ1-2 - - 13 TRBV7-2 CASSAVGNYGYTF TGTGCCAGCAGCGCCGTTGGGAACTATGGCTACACCTTC
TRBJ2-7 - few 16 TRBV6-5 CASSYSGDGRGHEQYF TGTGCCAGCAGTTACAGTGGTGATGGCAGGGGCCACGAGCAGTACTTC
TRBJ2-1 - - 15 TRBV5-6 CASSSLARGDNEQFF TGTGCCAGCAGTTCCCTAGCAAGGGGAGACAATGAGCAGTTCTTC
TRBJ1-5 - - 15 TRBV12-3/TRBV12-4 CASSLTPGVDQPQHF TGTGCCAGCAGTTTGACCCCAGGGGTCGATCAGCCCCAGCATTTT
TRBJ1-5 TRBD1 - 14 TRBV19 CASAKTGSNQPQHF TGTGCCAGTGCTAAGACAGGGAGCAATCAGCCCCAGCATTTT
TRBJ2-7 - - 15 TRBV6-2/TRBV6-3 CASSPGPGASYEQYF TGTGCCAGCAGTCCAGGGCCAGGGGCCTCCTACGAGCAGTACTTC
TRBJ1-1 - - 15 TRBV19 CASSMDRRRNTEAFF TGTGCCAGTAGTATGGACCGTAGGCGGAACACTGAAGCTTTCTTT
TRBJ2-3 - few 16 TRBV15 CATSRGGAGTTDTQYF TGTGCCACCAGCAGAGGAGGGGCAGGGACCACAGATACGCAGTATTTT
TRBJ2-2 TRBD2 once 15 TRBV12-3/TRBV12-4 CASSETSGNVRELFF TGTGCCAGCAGTGAGACTAGCGGGAATGTAAGGGAGCTGTTTTTT
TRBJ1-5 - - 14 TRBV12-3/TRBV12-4 CASSDRLGNQPQHF TGTGCCAGCAGCGACAGGCTAGGCAATCAGCCCCAGCATTTT
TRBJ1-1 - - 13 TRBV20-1 CSARDTGQFWAFF TGCAGTGCTAGAGATACGGGTCAGTTCTGGGCTTTCTTT
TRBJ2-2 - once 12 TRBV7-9 CASSPATRELFF TGTGCCAGCAGCCCAGCCACCAGGGAGCTGTTTTTT
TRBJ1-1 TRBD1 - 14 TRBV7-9 CASSHTGAGTEAFF TGTGCCAGCAGCCACACAGGGGCTGGCACTGAAGCTTTCTTT
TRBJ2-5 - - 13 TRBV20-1 CSAMGDRPETQYF TGCAGTGCTATGGGAGACAGGCCGGAGACCCAGTACTTC